A single sample gave rise to the 10 T cell receptor beta chains below, sequenced in a study of tumor-infiltrating lymphocytes in primary liver carcinoma. RNA and DNA were co-extracted from about 19-30 mg of unsorted bulk tissue. From approximately 490 ng total RNA, TCR beta cDNA was generated with a primer in the constant region. Libraries for TCR beta were built through three nested multiplex PCR rounds, which together made up a slightly modified ARM-PCR procedure. In the first two PCR rounds, TRBV1-TRBV30 forward primers were paired with a C-beta reverse primer, and each round lasted nine to ten cycles. TCRdb used MiXCR to reprocess the multiplex PCR reads, holding one entry per CDR3 protein. The profile covers about 41,000 distinct CDR3 sequences, with 65% to 85% appearing a single time and about a fifth taken by the ten largest. Sequenced material: liver tumor tissue from sampling region 2. Subset indicated: tumor region T2, inferior pole. The receptors stem from a man aged 35 to 55 with primary liver carcinoma and hepatitis B virus infection.

The chain has TRBV24-1 and TRBJ1-2; 7 bases align to TRBD1. Germline trimming cut 3 bases from V and 4 bases from J; bases unmatched to any gene: 7. The CDR3 covers 15 residues. Germline-derived CDR1 and CDR2 are KGHDR and SFDVKD. The CDR3 loop reads CATSDPGGGGYGYTF. Here the CDR3 DNA reads TGTGCCACCAGTGATCCTGGAGGGGGCGGCTATGGCTACACCTTC.

A remark on this clonotype: A read error may account for a junction end that differs from germline. The rearrangement links TRBV13 to TRBJ1-5; D ambiguous. The germline V gene has CDR1 PRHDT and CDR2 FYEKMQ (reference sequence). This CDR3 region has 14 residues. The CDR3 spells CASNLGGSHQPQHF. CDR3 nucleotides: TGTGCCAGCAACTTAGGAGGGTCACATCAGCCCCAGCATTTT.

The chain combines TRBV5-4 with TRBJ2-2; D perhaps matches TRBD1 (6 bases). Germline V CDR1 and CDR2: SGHNT, YYREEE (reference sequence). This CDR3 is built from 13 residues. The germline V and J ends were trimmed by 5 bases and 8 bases, with 13 bases remaining between them. The CDR3 coding sequence is TGTGCCAGCAGGGCCCGTGGGACAGGGGAGCTGTTTTTT. It encodes CASRARGTGELFF.

At least ten counts were recorded for this clonotype. This chain connects TRBV5-1 to TRBJ1-1, with D maybe TRBD1 (5 bases). This CDR3 contains 14 residues. Germline loops: CDR1 SGHRS, CDR2 YFSETQ. V was clipped by 0 bases and J by 8 bases, with 14 bases between them. The CDR3 bases are TGCGCCAGCAGCTTGGCCGGGGGACTCTCGGAAGCTTTCTTT. It is translated as CASSLAGGLSEAFF.

A note on this clonotype: The junction departs from the called germline gene at one end, perhaps through a read error. The chain has TRBV11-3 and TRBJ2-7, with a weak D call TRBD2 (5 bases). Germline V lookup: CDR1 SGHNT, CDR2 YENEEA. The CDR3 consists of 13 residues. CDR3 DNA sequence: TGTGCCAGTATCTTCGGGGTTTTGGGCGAGCAGTATTTC. This translates into CASIFGVLGEQYF. Full variable domain (outside the CDR3, taken from reference TRBV11-3 and TRBJ2-7): EAGVVQSPRYKIIEKKQPVAFWCNPISGHNTLYWYLQNLGQGPELLIRYENEEAVDDSQLPKDRFSAERLKGVDSTLKIQPAELGDSAVYLCASIFGVLGEQYFGPGTRLTVT.

The genes are TRBV5-1 and TRBJ1-2; D may be TRBD1 (5 bases). The CDR3 totals 12 residues. V was trimmed by 5 bases and J by 7 bases, leaving 12 bases between them. Germline V gene lookup returns CDR1 SGHRS and CDR2 YFSETQ. The CDR3 protein is CASRFQGTGYTF. CDR3 DNA sequence: TGCGCCAGCAGATTCCAGGGTACTGGCTACACCTTC. Combining the CDR3 with reference TRBV5-1 and TRBJ1-2 gives the whole variable domain KAGVTQTPRYLIKTRGQQVTLSCSPISGHRSVSWYQQTPGQGLQFLFEYFSETQRNKGNFPGRFSGRQFSNSRSEMNVSTLELGDSALYLCASRFQGTGYTFGSGTRLTVV.

With respect to this clonotype: The junction departs from the called germline gene at one end, perhaps through a read error. The chain employs TRBV29-1 and TRBJ2-5; perhaps TRBD1 as D (6 bases). The CDR3 loop spans 14 amino acids. Germline CDR1 and CDR2: SQVTM and ANQGSEA. CDR3 loop: CSFRTASFQEIQHF. CDR3 coding DNA: TGCAGCTTTAGGACAGCATCGTTTCAGGAGATCCAGCACTTC. Supplemented by reference TRBV29-1 and TRBJ2-5, the full variable domain reads SAVISQKPSRDICQRGTSLTIQCQVDSQVTMMFWYRQQPGQSLTLIATANQGSEATYESGFVIDKFPISRPNLTFSTLTVSNMSPEDSSIYLCSFRTASFQEIQHFGPGTRLLVL.

In this sample, this clonotype is medium-sized. The rearrangement joins TRBV6-6 to TRBJ2-1, with D tentatively TRBD1 or TRBD2 (5 bases each). Per the germline V gene, CDR1 is MNHNY and CDR2 is SVGAGI (reference sequence). The CDR3 is made up of 14 amino acids. V was shortened by 2 bases and J by 5 bases, with 10 bases between the two germline ends. The chain's CDR3 is CASSYGTADNEQFF. CDR3 nucleotide sequence: TGTGCCAGCAGTTACGGGACGGCAGACAATGAGCAGTTCTTC.

This clonotype was observed many times. The chain employs TRBV28 and TRBJ2-1; TRBD1 matches 9 bases. V lost 7 bases, J lost 7 bases, and 11 bases stayed unmatched. Germline CDR1 MDHEN, CDR2 SYDVKM. The CDR3 runs 15 residues. The CDR3 here is CASIRTGANWNEQFF. The CDR3 DNA follows: TGTGCCAGCATTCGGACAGGGGCGAACTGGAATGAGCAGTTCTTC. Variable domain in full (rest from reference TRBV28 and TRBJ2-1): DVKVTQSSRYLVKRTGEKVFLECVQDMDHENMFWYRQDPGLGLRLIYFSYDVKMKEKGDIPEGYSVSREKKERFSLILESASTNQTSMYLCASIRTGANWNEQFFGPGTRLTVL.

As to this clonotype: Likely a read error: the CDR3 ends without its conserved phenylalanine or tryptophan. This chain connects TRBV6-1 to TRBJ1-1, with D unresolved. The CDR3 has 13 amino acids. CDR1 and CDR2 (germline): MNHNS, SASEGT. Trimming removed 4 bases at V and 5 bases at J, with 11 bases between. The DNA of the CDR3 is TGTGCCAGCAGTGCACGGGGTAGGACTGAAGCTTTCGTT. Amino acids: CASSARGRTEAFV.